What follows describes a single T cell receptor beta chain. The sample comes from a study of blood T cell repertoires in COVID-19. This CDR3 is 16 amino acids long. V gave up 0 bases and J gave up 3 bases, with 14 bases separating them. Germline V gives CDR1 MGHRA, CDR2 YSYEKL. The data were produced by immunoSEQ multiplex PCR, yet TCRdb's version contains in-frame clones alone and is incomplete. The repertoire consists of hundreds of thousands of clones, with more than 70% occurring once and the leading ten covering approximately 2.4%. The sequencing sample was made of peripheral blood. The sequence was obtained from an older woman with COVID-19, enrolled during active disease. J is TRBJ1-2 and V is TRBV4-1, with a weak D call TRBD1 (6 bases). The CDR3 sequence is CASSQEVTDRDYGYTF. DNA of the CDR3: TGCGCCAGCAGCCAAGAGGTAACGGACAGAGACTATGGCTACACCTTC.